These 8 T cell receptor beta chains were all obtained from the same sample, sequenced in a study of Ad26.COV2.S vaccination and SARS-CoV-2 variants. Method: immunoSEQ multiplex PCR; TCRdb's copy keeps in-frame clones and lacks some. The sample carries more than 300,000 clones, just under 85% recorded once. Treatment noted: 15 to 20 received Ad26.COV2.S at low or high dose, single or two shots; about 5 received placebo; per-sample allocation not given. Material that was analyzed had been drawn on day 63 after the first vaccine or placebo injection. Sequences were derived from peripheral blood, sampled in a trial of Ad26.COV2.S vaccine versus placebo. These receptors were collected from a person aged 18-65 years who received the Ad26.COV2.S COVID-19 vaccine or a placebo.

V is TRBV11-2 and J is TRBJ1-1; the D gene is possibly TRBD1 (5 bases). V was clipped by 5 bases and J by 3 bases, with 22 bases between them. In germline, CDR1 is SGHAT, CDR2 FQNNGV. CDR3 length: 17 amino acids. CDR3 region: CASSHLKAHPGDTEAFF. As DNA, the CDR3 is TGTGCCAGCAGCCACCTAAAGGCCCACCCGGGGGACACTGAAGCTTTCTTT.

This clone was recorded only once. The chain joins TRBV20-1 to TRBJ1-2, with D perhaps matching TRBD1 (5 bases). Trimming shortened V by 5 bases and J by 3 bases, and 7 bases separated the two germline ends. CDR3 size: 11 residues. Looked up from germline, CDR1 is DFQATT and CDR2 is SNEGSKA (reference sequence). The CDR3 protein is CSAPGYYGYTF. As DNA, the CDR3 is TGCAGTGCTCCAGGGTACTATGGCTACACCTTC.

The V gene is TRBV27, the J gene TRBJ2-5; D remains unclear. The CDR3 runs to 14 residues. In germline, CDR1 is MNHEY, CDR2 SMNVEV (reference sequence). V was trimmed by 3 bases and J by 0 bases, leaving 8 bases between them. The DNA of the CDR3 is TGTGCCAGCAGTTTTTTACGCCACCAAGAGACCCAGTACTTC. Its translation: CASSFLRHQETQYF.

The chain employs TRBV28 and TRBJ1-4; 11 positions agree with TRBD1. The CDR3 has 15 residues. The V segment lost 5 bases and the J segment 6 bases; nucleotides outside the gene matches: 5. From germline, CDR1 is MDHEN and CDR2 SYDVKM. Here the CDR3 DNA reads TGTGCCAGCAGTCACCGGACAGGGGGCGATGAAAAACTGTTTTTT. It codes for CASSHRTGGDEKLFF.

The chain recombines TRBV6-1 with TRBJ1-2; D gene unclear. V was cut by 2 bases and J by 2 bases, with 6 bases left in between. From germline, CDR1 is MNHNS and CDR2 SASEGT. The CDR3 contains 13 residues. This chain's CDR3 is CASSEIDNYGYTF. DNA of the CDR3: TGTGCCAGCAGTGAAATTGACAACTATGGCTACACCTTC.

Written as DNA, the CDR3 is TGTGCCAGCAGCCAAGATCCACAGGGTTGGGATGGCTACACCTTC. Its protein is CASSQDPQGWDGYTF. The chain links TRBV3-1 (or the pseudogene TRBV3-2) to TRBJ1-2; D perhaps matches TRBD1 (6 bases). This CDR3 has 15 residues. Between the trimmed V and J ends, which lost 0 bases and 6 bases, there was a span of 14 bases. Per germline, CDR1 LGHDT and CDR2 YNNKEL (reference sequence).

The V call is TRBV5-1, the J call TRBJ1-5; D unclear. The V gene lost 0 bases and the J gene lost 0 bases, with 4 bases spanning the gap. Germline V gives CDR1 SGHRS, CDR2 YFSETQ. This CDR3 region has 14 residues. The CDR3 reads CASSLDNSNQPQHF. The CDR3 region has the DNA TGCGCCAGCAGCTTGGACAATAGCAATCAGCCCCAGCATTTT.

J is TRBJ2-7 and V is TRBV9, with 10 positions matching TRBD1. CDR3 length: 14 residues. The germline V gene encodes CDR1 SGDLS and CDR2 YYNGEE. With V trimmed by 4 bases and J by 7 bases, 8 bases remained unmatched. CDR3 bases: TGTGCCAGCAGCCCCGGACAGGGGGTGGGGGAGCAGTACTTC. As protein: CASSPGQGVGEQYF.